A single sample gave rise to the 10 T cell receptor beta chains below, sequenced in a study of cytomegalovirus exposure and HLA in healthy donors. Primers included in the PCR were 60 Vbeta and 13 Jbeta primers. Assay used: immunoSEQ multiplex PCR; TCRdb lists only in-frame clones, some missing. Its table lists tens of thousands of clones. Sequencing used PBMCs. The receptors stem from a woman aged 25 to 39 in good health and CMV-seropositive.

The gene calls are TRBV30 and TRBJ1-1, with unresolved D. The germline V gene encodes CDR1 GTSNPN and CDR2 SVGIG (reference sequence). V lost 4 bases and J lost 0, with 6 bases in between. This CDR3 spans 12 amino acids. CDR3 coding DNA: TGTGCCTGGATGTCAGTGAACACTGAAGCTTTCTTT. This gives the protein CAWMSVNTEAFF.

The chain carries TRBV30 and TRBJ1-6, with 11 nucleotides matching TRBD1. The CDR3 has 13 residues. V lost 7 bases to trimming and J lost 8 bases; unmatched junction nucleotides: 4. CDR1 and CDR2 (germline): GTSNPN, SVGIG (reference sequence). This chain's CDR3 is CALDRGPDSPLHF. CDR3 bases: TGTGCCTTGGACAGGGGGCCAGATTCACCCCTCCACTTT.

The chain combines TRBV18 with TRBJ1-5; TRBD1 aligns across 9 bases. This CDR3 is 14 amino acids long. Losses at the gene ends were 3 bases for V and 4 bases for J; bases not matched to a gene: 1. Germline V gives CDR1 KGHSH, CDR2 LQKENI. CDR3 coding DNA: TGTGCCAGCTCACCGGGGACAGGGAATCAGCCCCAGCATTTT. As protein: CASSPGTGNQPQHF.

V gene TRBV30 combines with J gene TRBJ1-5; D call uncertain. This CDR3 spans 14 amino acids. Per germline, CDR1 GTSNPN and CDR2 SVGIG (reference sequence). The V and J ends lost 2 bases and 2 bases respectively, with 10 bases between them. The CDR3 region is CAWSTRSGNQPQHF. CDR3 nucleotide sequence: TGTGCCTGGAGTACTAGGAGTGGCAATCAGCCCCAGCATTTT.

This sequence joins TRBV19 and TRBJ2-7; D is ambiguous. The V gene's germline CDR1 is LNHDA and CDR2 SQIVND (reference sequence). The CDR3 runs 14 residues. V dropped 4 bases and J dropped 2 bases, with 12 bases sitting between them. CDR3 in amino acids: CASSTPGLTYEQYF. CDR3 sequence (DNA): TGTGCCAGTAGTACGCCGGGTCTCACCTACGAGCAGTACTTC.

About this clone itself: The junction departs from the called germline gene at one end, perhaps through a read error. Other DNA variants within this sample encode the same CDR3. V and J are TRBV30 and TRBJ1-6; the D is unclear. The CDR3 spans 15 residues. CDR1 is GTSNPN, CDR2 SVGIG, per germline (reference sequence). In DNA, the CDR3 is TGTGCCTGGAGTGCGAGGCGTTCATATAATTCACCCCTACACTTT. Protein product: CAWSARRSYNSPLHF.

The CDR3 DNA follows: TGTGCCAGCAGTTTCGAGGACAGGCCTGGCTACACCTTC. Translation: CASSFEDRPGYTF. V gene TRBV28 combines with J gene TRBJ1-2; 7 bases fit TRBD1. In germline, CDR1 is MDHEN, CDR2 SYDVKM. CDR3 length: 13 amino acids. J was trimmed by 7 bases and V by 3 bases; bases with no gene match: 5.

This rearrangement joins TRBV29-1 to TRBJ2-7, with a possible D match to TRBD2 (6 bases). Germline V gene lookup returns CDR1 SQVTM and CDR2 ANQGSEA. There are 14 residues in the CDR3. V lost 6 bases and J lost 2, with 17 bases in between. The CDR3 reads CSVGWEASAYEQYF. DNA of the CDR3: TGCAGCGTCGGTTGGGAAGCTAGCGCCTACGAGCAGTACTTC.

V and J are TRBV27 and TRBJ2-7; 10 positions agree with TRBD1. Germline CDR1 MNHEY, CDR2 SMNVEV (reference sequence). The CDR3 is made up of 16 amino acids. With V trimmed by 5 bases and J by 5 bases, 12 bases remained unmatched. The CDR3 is CASSPSPGTGVDEQYF. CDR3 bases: TGTGCCAGCAGTCCCAGCCCCGGGACAGGGGTAGACGAGCAGTACTTC.

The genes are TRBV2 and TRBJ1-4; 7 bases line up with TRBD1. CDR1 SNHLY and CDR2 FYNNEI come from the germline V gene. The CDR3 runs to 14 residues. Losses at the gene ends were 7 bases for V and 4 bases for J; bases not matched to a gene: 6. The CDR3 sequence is CASKTGTDNEKLFF. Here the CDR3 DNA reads TGTGCCAGCAAAACCGGGACAGATAATGAAAAACTGTTTTTT.